This TCR beta chain comes out of a study of T cell responses to AZD1222 COVID-19 vaccine. Study conclusions and caveats: Nearly half of unique spike-specific TCRs reportedly avoided B.1.351 and B.1.1.7 mutated regions. Baseline serology detected seropositivity in only a handful of AZD1222 recipients.

The CDR3 runs 9 residues. This clone has just a few counts. Its specificity is unknown. TCRdb's copy holds only in-frame clones and misses some; the assay was immunoSEQ multiplex PCR. The sample lists over 150,000 clones, 85% to 95% occurring once. The J gene is TRBJ2-1, the V gene TRBV7-5. TRBV7-5 is a known pseudogene. Here the sequenced sample was peripheral blood, taken 28 days after the second dose of the MenACWY control vaccine. The receptor was isolated from an adult who received the MenACWY meningococcal vaccine as a control. The CDR3 DNA reads TGTGTCCATACTAAGGGCCTGTTCTTC. This encodes CVHTKGLFF.